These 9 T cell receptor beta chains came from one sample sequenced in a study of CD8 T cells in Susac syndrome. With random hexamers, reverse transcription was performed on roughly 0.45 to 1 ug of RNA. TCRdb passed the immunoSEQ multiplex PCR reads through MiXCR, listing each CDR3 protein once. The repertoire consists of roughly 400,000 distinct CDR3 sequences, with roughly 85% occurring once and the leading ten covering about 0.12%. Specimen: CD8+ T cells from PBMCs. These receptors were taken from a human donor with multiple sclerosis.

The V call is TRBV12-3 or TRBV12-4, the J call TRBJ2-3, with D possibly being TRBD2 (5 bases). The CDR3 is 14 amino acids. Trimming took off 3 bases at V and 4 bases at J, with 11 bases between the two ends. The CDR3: CASSFLGASDTQYF. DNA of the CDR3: TGTGCCAGCAGTTTTCTGGGAGCATCAGATACGCAGTATTTT.

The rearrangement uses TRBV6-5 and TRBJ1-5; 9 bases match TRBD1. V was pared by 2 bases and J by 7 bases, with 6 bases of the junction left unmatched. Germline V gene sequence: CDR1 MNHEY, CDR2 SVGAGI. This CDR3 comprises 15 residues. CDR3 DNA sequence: TGTGCCAGCAGTTACCGGGGGACAGGGAACCAGCCCCAGCATTTT. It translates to CASSYRGTGNQPQHF.

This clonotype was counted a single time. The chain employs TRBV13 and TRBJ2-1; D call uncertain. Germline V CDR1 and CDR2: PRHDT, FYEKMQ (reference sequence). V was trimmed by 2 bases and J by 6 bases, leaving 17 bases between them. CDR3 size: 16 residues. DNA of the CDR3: TGTGCCAGCAGCTTACTGACGGAAGAGAGCTCCAATGAGCAGTTCTTC. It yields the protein CASSLLTEESSNEQFF.

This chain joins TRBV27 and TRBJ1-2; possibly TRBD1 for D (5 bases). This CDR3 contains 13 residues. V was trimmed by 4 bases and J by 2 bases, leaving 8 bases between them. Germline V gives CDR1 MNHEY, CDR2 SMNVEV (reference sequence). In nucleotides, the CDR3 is TGTGCCAGCAGTTCCGGGACGAACTATGGCTACACCTTC. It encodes CASSSGTNYGYTF.

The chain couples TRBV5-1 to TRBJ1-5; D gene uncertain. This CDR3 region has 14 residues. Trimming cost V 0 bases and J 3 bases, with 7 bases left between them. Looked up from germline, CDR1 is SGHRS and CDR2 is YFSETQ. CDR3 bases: TGCGCCAGCAGCTTGGGTCGGGACAATCAGCCCCAGCATTTT. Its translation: CASSLGRDNQPQHF.

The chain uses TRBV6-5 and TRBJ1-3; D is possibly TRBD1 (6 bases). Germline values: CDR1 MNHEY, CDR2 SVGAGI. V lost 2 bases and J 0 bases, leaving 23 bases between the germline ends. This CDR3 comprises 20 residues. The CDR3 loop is CASSYTVKTKLTGSGNTIYF. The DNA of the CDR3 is TGTGCCAGCAGTTACACTGTCAAAACCAAATTGACAGGCTCTGGAAACACCATATATTTT.

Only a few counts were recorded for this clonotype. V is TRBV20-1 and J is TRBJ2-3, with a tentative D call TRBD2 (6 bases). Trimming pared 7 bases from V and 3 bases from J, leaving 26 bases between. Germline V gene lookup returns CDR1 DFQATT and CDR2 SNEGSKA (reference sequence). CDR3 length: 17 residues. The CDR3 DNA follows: TGCAGTGGGAAGGAGGGGACTCAATGGAGTTTTACAGATACGCAGTATTTT. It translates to CSGKEGTQWSFTDTQYF.

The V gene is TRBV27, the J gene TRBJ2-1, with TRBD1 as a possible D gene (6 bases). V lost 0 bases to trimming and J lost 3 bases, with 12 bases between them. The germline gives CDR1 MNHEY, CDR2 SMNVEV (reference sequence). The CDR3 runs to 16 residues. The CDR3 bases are TGTGCCAGCAGTTTATCTTCAGGGGCTGTCTACAATGAGCAGTTCTTC. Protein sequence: CASSLSSGAVYNEQFF.

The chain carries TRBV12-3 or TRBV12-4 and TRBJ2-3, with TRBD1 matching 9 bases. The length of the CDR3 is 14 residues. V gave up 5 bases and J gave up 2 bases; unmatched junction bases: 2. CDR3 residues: CASSRTGATDTQYF. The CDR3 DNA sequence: TGTGCCAGCAGTAGGACAGGGGCCACAGATACGCAGTATTTT.